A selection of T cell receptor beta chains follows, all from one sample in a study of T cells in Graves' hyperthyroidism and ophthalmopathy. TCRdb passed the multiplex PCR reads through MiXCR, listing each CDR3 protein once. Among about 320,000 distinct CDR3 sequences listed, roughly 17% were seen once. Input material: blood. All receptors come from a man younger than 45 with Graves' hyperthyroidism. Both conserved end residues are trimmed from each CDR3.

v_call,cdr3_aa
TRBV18,ASSPPTRAREQY
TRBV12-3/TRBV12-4,ASRPDGGEGNQPQH
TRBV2,ASSGSGGRGGEQY
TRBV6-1,ASSSTLHNEQF
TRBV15,ATSRPQAGGAENTEAF
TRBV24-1,ATSDPRGTGSRNEQF
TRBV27,ASKISGGYGYT
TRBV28,ASSLFGGGNSNQPQH
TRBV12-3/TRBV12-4,AEGGPNGELF
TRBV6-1,ASSGARGNTIY
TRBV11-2,ASSQETLAGAGEQF
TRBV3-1,ASSLGLALNNEQF
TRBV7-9,ASSFSLARYEQY
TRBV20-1,SARQATSTEAF
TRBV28,ASSLTLAEYNEQF
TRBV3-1,ASSPFRNQPQH
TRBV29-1,SVGGSSYGYT
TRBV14,ASSRNMEELF
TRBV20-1,SALASADTQY
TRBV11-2,VGGGDTQY
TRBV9,ASSVGPSGSSYEQY
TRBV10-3,AVKPSSGGTYEQY
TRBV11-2,ASSVDSWGETQY
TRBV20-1,SARGQRAYNEQF
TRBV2,ASSPSRASTGELF
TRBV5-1,ASSLGGRWDYEQY
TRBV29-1,SVEAIGNKVGGYT
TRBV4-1,ASSQVDLGVANRNEQF